Listed below are T cell receptor beta chains from one sample, sequenced in a study of OX40 agonist ivuxolimab in advanced cancers. The data were produced by immunoSEQ multiplex PCR, yet TCRdb's version contains in-frame clones alone and is incomplete. The sample has around 46,000 clones, around 89% seen once. Specimen: CD4+ or CD8+ T cells sorted from blood, collected in a trial of the OX40 agonist ivuxolimab. These receptors all come from an adult with an advanced solid tumor such as melanoma, head and neck, liver or kidney cancer. Both conserved end residues are part of each CDR3. The D gene is left open where the match is weak. The listing skips clone size in some rows; elsewhere it reads once, few, many or a size class.

j_call	v_call	clone_size	d_call	cdr3_aa	cdr3_nt
TRBJ2-7	TRBV9	-	TRBD2	CASSSIAGGPYEQYF	TGTGCCAGCAGCTCCATAGCGGGAGGGCCCTACGAGCAGTACTTC
TRBJ2-7	TRBV27	once	TRBD2	CASSLSSRERPYEQYF	TGTGCCAGCAGTTTATCATCGCGGGAGCGGCCCTACGAGCAGTACTTC
TRBJ1-1	TRBV7-2	-	-	CASRGLGRLNTEAFF	TGTGCCAGCAGGGGACTCGGCAGACTGAACACTGAAGCTTTCTTT
TRBJ1-1	TRBV30	-	-	CAWSVLGDTEAFF	TGTGCCTGGAGTGTACTCGGAGATACTGAAGCTTTCTTT
TRBJ2-7	TRBV11-3	-	TRBD2	CASSLDPAGVLYEQYF	TGTGCCAGCAGCTTAGATCCAGCGGGAGTGCTCTACGAGCAGTACTTC
TRBJ1-2	TRBV11-1	-	TRBD1	CASSLWDRGDDGYTF	TGTGCCAGCAGCTTGTGGGACAGGGGGGACGACGGCTACACCTTC
TRBJ1-1	TRBV10-2	-	-	CASSVKGVGEAFF	TGCGCCAGCAGTGTTAAGGGGGTGGGTGAAGCTTTCTTT
TRBJ1-2	TRBV10-3	-	-	CAISESVTAYGYTF	TGTGCCATCAGTGAGTCCGTGACAGCCTATGGCTACACCTTC
TRBJ1-3	TRBV27	-	-	CASRSESSGNTIYF	TGTGCCAGCAGATCCGAGAGCTCTGGAAACACCATATATTTT
TRBJ1-1	TRBV13	once	-	CASSLESGARTEAFF	TGTGCCAGCAGCTTAGAGTCGGGGGCTCGGACTGAAGCTTTCTTT
TRBJ1-2	TRBV7-8	-	-	CASSLGEGTGYGYTF	TGTGCCAGCAGCTTAGGTGAGGGGACCGGCTATGGCTACACCTTC
TRBJ1-1	TRBV7-2	-	-	CASSPTGTNTEAFF	TGTGCCAGCAGCCCGACAGGCACGAACACTGAAGCTTTCTTT
TRBJ1-5	TRBV7-9	-	-	CASSYPNQPQHF	TGTGCCAGCAGCTACCCCAATCAGCCCCAGCATTTT
TRBJ2-1	TRBV19	-	-	CASSIGGNEQFF	TGTGCCAGTAGTATTGGGGGGAATGAGCAGTTCTTC
TRBJ1-1	TRBV4-3	-	TRBD1	CASSQGQGLTEAFF	TGCGCCAGCAGCCAAGGACAGGGGTTGACTGAAGCTTTCTTT
TRBJ2-3	TRBV19	-	-	CASSIEIPDTQYF	TGTGCCAGTAGTATAGAGATCCCAGATACGCAGTATTTT
TRBJ2-2	TRBV28	-	-	CASSDPGELFF	TGTGCCAGCAGTGATCCCGGGGAGCTGTTTTTT
TRBJ2-7	TRBV25-1	-	TRBD2	CASSELLAGGYEQYF	TGTGCCAGCAGTGAGTTACTAGCGGGAGGGTACGAGCAGTACTTC
TRBJ2-7	TRBV7-9	-	-	CASSLQFGSSYEQYF	TGTGCCAGCAGCTTGCAGTTCGGTAGCTCCTACGAGCAGTACTTC
TRBJ2-7	TRBV7-9	once	-	CASSLVPGIEGYEQYF	TGTGCCAGCAGCTTAGTCCCAGGGATCGAGGGCTACGAGCAGTACTTC
TRBJ1-2	TRBV6-5	-	-	CASSYSVGGGPYGYTF	TGTGCCAGCAGTTACTCGGTCGGTGGGGGGCCATATGGCTACACCTTC
TRBJ1-1	TRBV7-6	-	-	CASSPQTGTEAFF	TGTGCCAGCAGCCCCCAGACAGGCACTGAAGCTTTCTTT
TRBJ2-7	TRBV7-9	-	TRBD1	CASSLDAGTDEQYF	TGTGCCAGCAGCTTAGACGCCGGGACAGACGAGCAGTACTTC
TRBJ2-7	TRBV27	-	-	CASSWGHRYEQYF	TGTGCCAGCAGTTGGGGACACCGGTACGAGCAGTACTTC
TRBJ1-3	TRBV9	few	-	CASSVEWRTRGNTIYF	TGTGCCAGCAGCGTAGAATGGCGGACGCGGGGAAACACCATATATTTT
TRBJ2-5	TRBV11-3	-	TRBD2	CASSLPGLAAGETQYF	TGTGCCAGCAGCCTGCCGGGACTAGCGGCCGGAGAGACCCAGTACTTC
TRBJ1-5	TRBV4-1	-	-	CASSQEDNSNQPQHF	TGCGCCAGCAGCCAAGAGGACAATAGCAATCAGCCCCAGCATTTT
TRBJ1-2	TRBV4-1	-	-	CASSQDNDQNYGYTF	TGCGCCAGCAGCCAAGATAATGACCAAAACTATGGCTACACCTTC
TRBJ1-5	TRBV27	-	TRBD1	CASRELWDSSNQPQHF	TGTGCCAGCAGAGAACTCTGGGACAGCTCGAATCAGCCCCAGCATTTT
TRBJ2-7	TRBV4-3	-	TRBD2	CASSQRNLAGNYEQYF	TGCGCCAGCAGCCAACGAAATCTAGCGGGTAACTACGAGCAGTACTTC
TRBJ2-1	TRBV27	-	-	CASSFYGEQFF	TGTGCCAGCAGTTTCTACGGGGAGCAGTTCTTC
TRBJ2-5	TRBV6-5	once	-	CASSYGLETQYF	TGTGCCAGCAGTTACGGTCTGGAGACCCAGTACTTC
TRBJ1-3	TRBV19	-	-	CASKTGSGNTIYF	TGTGCCAGTAAAACAGGGTCTGGAAACACCATATATTTT
TRBJ2-7	TRBV7-9	-	-	CASSPVGGFYEQYF	TGTGCCAGCAGCCCGGTGGGGGGATTTTACGAGCAGTACTTC
TRBJ1-1	TRBV9	-	-	CASSVVQGQVDTEAFF	TGTGCCAGCAGCGTAGTGCAGGGGCAGGTGGACACTGAAGCTTTCTTT
TRBJ1-2	TRBV11-2	-	TRBD1	CASSVTGDYGYTF	TGTGCCAGCAGCGTGACAGGGGACTATGGCTACACCTTC
TRBJ1-1	TRBV7-3	-	-	CASFPLYRAGAEVEAFF	TGTGCCAGCTTCCCCCTCTATAGGGCAGGGGCTGAAGTAGAAGCTTTCTTT
TRBJ1-1	TRBV7-3	-	-	CASSLDWVGVNTEAFF	TGTGCCAGCAGCTTAGATTGGGTAGGGGTGAACACTGAAGCTTTCTTT
TRBJ2-7	TRBV19	once	-	CASSITLAYEQYF	TGTGCCAGTAGTATAACGCTTGCCTACGAGCAGTACTTC
TRBJ1-2	TRBV4-3	once	-	CASSQDGRVGSYGYTF	TGCGCCAGCAGCCAAGATGGGCGGGTTGGGTCCTATGGCTACACCTTC
TRBJ2-1	TRBV2	-	TRBD1	CASSGTRGQSSYNEQFF	TGTGCCAGCAGTGGAACCAGGGGGCAAAGCTCCTACAATGAGCAGTTCTTC
TRBJ1-1	TRBV4-2	-	-	CASSQDQGGTEAFF	TGTGCCAGCAGCCAAGATCAAGGGGGCACTGAAGCTTTCTTT
TRBJ2-3	TRBV29-1	-	-	CSVRKDTQYF	TGCAGCGTCCGGAAAGATACGCAGTATTTT
TRBJ2-3	TRBV5-6	-	-	CASRHWGGRTDTQYF	TGTGCCAGCAGGCACTGGGGGGGGCGGACAGATACGCAGTATTTT
TRBJ2-1	TRBV19	once	-	CASSQGSSYNEQFF	TGTGCCAGTAGTCAGGGGAGCTCCTACAATGAGCAGTTCTTC
TRBJ1-2	TRBV5-4	-	-	CASSLASVPKWGYTF	TGTGCCAGCAGCTTGGCCTCGGTCCCTAAGTGGGGCTACACCTTC
TRBJ1-6	TRBV9	-	TRBD1	CASSVTEDRANSPLHF	TGTGCCAGCAGCGTAACAGAGGACAGGGCTAATTCACCCCTCCACTTT
TRBJ1-6	TRBV14	-	-	CASSQDIGINSPLHF	TGTGCCAGCAGCCAAGATATCGGGATTAATTCACCCCTCCACTTT
TRBJ2-3	TRBV4-1	-	-	CASSPSAVSTDTQYF	TGCGCCAGCAGCCCCTCGGCCGTTAGCACAGATACGCAGTATTTT
TRBJ2-3	TRBV10-3	-	TRBD2	CAISANPGLAADTQYF	TGTGCCATCAGCGCGAACCCGGGACTAGCGGCGGATACGCAGTATTTT
TRBJ2-1	TRBV6-6	once	-	CASSYSRGPRYNEQFF	TGTGCCAGCAGTTACTCGCGCGGGCCCAGGTACAATGAGCAGTTCTTC
TRBJ2-6	TRBV10-1	-	-	CASNGGANVLTF	TGCGCCAGCAACGGTGGGGCCAACGTCCTGACTTTC
TRBJ2-7	TRBV12-5	once	-	CASGLVLEQVFFEQYF	TGTGCTAGTGGTTTGGTACTCGAACAGGTCTTCTTTGAGCAGTACTTC
TRBJ2-1	TRBV2	-	-	CASMDSSSYNEQFF	TGTGCCAGCATGGACAGCAGCTCCTACAATGAGCAGTTCTTC